These 11 T cell receptor beta chains came from one sample sequenced in a study of T-cell memory formation after mild COVID-19. Each CDR3 protein gets one entry after TCRdb re-called the 5' RACE reads with MiXCR. The sample lists tens of thousands of distinct CDR3 sequences; 9.3% were seen once. Sequences were obtained from PBMCs or a T cell subset sorted from them (not recorded which). These TCRs come from a man between 18 and 35 years old who had mild COVID-19 (a few samples of this study predate the infection). Cell type and time point are not known.

This clonotype was seen a few times. V and J are TRBV25-1 and TRBJ2-7; tentative D call: TRBD1 (5 bases). The length of the CDR3 is 12 residues. V lost 5 bases, J lost 12 bases, and 17 bases lay in between. CDR1 and CDR2 (germline): MGHDK, SYGVNS. CDR3 amino acids: CASSIGSRVMYF. The DNA of the CDR3 is TGTGCCAGCAGTATAGGGTCCAGGGTGATGTACTTC.

The chain is built from TRBV7-2 and TRBJ2-3, with D hard to call. Deletions cut 3 bases from V and 2 bases from J, with 6 bases between. Germline values: CDR1 SGHTA, CDR2 FQGNSA. This CDR3 region has 13 residues. The CDR3 nucleotides are TGTGCCAGCAGCTTTACAGACACAGATACGCAGTATTTT. This encodes CASSFTDTDTQYF.

The table lists this clonotype with a few counts. The chain is built from TRBV18 and TRBJ1-5; D is possibly TRBD1 (5 bases). The germline V gene encodes CDR1 KGHSH and CDR2 LQKENI. The V and J ends lost 8 bases and 4 bases respectively, with 18 bases between them. There are 15 residues in the CDR3. The CDR3 sequence is CASRAGGSRNQPQHF. CDR3 DNA: TGTGCCAGCCGGGCGGGGGGGAGTCGAAATCAGCCCCAGCATTTT.

The chain has TRBV29-1 and TRBJ2-5, with 8 bases aligning to TRBD2. Looked up from germline, CDR1 is SQVTM and CDR2 is ANQGSEA. Trimming cost V 7 bases and J 5 bases; bases outside gene matches: 6. The CDR3 contains 12 residues. CDR3 in amino acids: CSAGGGYETQYF. Written as DNA, the CDR3 is TGCAGCGCCGGGGGGGGCTATGAGACCCAGTACTTC.

The CDR3 reads CASSVVREFEETQYF. CDR3 nucleotides: TGTGCCAGCAGTGTAGTCCGGGAATTTGAAGAGACCCAGTACTTC. J is TRBJ2-5 and V is TRBV6-2 or TRBV6-3; D may be TRBD2 (5 bases). The CDR3 has 15 residues. Germline V gene data show CDR1 as MNHEY and CDR2 as SVGEGT. Deletions cut 5 bases from V and 3 bases from J, with 16 bases between.

This clonotype was detected many times. The rearrangement joins TRBV12-3 or TRBV12-4 to TRBJ1-2; the D is unclear. This CDR3 region has 14 residues. Between the trimmed V and J ends, which lost 4 bases and 8 bases, there was a span of 17 bases. CDR3 sequence: CASSWKGLPVGYTF. CDR3 in DNA: TGTGCCAGCAGTTGGAAGGGTCTCCCTGTCGGCTACACCTTC.

The rearrangement uses TRBV6-6 and TRBJ2-3, with 7 bases that match TRBD2. Germline CDR1 reads MNHNY; CDR2 reads SVGAGI (reference sequence). V was pared by 3 bases and J by 2 bases, with 2 bases of the junction left unmatched. This CDR3 contains 14 residues. DNA for the CDR3: TGTGCCAGCAGTTATGGGGGGGTCACAGATACGCAGTATTTT. Translated: CASSYGGVTDTQYF.

This clonotype was seen a handful of times. The V call is TRBV11-2, the J call TRBJ2-7; 8 nucleotides agree with TRBD1. The CDR3 has 15 amino acids. J was trimmed by 5 bases and V by 3 bases; bases with no gene match: 9. Germline CDR1 reads SGHAT; CDR2 reads FQNNGV. As DNA, the CDR3 is TGTGCCAGCAGCTTGCCGTTGGACAGGGCGGACGAGCAGTACTTC. It yields the protein CASSLPLDRADEQYF.

The chain employs TRBV20-1 and TRBJ1-5; TRBD1 matches 7 bases. The CDR3 extends over 13 amino acids. Per germline, CDR1 DFQATT and CDR2 SNEGSKA (reference sequence). The V segment lost 4 bases and the J segment 5 bases; nucleotides outside the gene matches: 5. The CDR3 sequence is CSANDRVHQPQHF. The CDR3 coding sequence is TGCAGTGCTAATGACAGGGTGCATCAGCCCCAGCATTTT.

This clonotype has a handful of counts. The chain uses TRBV7-2 and TRBJ1-2; tentative D call: TRBD1 (6 bases). Germline V gives CDR1 SGHTA, CDR2 FQGNSA. V lost 5 bases to trimming and J lost 7 bases, with 20 bases between them. The length of the CDR3 is 15 residues. For the CDR3, the DNA is TGTGCCAGCAGCCCAGGGGTCAGCCAAGGGACTGGCTACACCTTC. The encoded protein is CASSPGVSQGTGYTF.

The V gene is TRBV5-5, the J gene TRBJ1-4, with 10 bases identical to TRBD1. V dropped 4 bases and J dropped 1; count of bases not matched to a gene: 4. Germline-derived CDR1 and CDR2 are SGHKS and YYEKEE (reference sequence). The CDR3 length is 16 residues. The CDR3 loop is CASSPDRGITNEKLFF. DNA of the CDR3: TGTGCCAGCAGCCCGGACAGGGGGATAACTAATGAAAAACTGTTTTTT. The full variable domain, with the rest looked up from reference TRBV5-5 and TRBJ1-4, is DAGVTQSPTHLIKTRGQQVTLRCSPISGHKSVSWYQQVLGQGPQFIFQYYEKEERGRGNFPDRFSARQFPNYSSELNVNALLLGDSALYLCASSPDRGITNEKLFFGSGTQLSVL.